This T cell receptor beta chain was recorded in a study of somatic mutations in cytotoxic T cells in rheumatoid arthritis. Sequenced by immunoSEQ multiplex PCR; TCRdb stores in-frame clones only, minus some. The sample has 6,800 or so clones, 60% to 75% seen once; the top ten hold 15% to 19%. The germline V gene has CDR1 MNHEY and CDR2 SMNVEV (reference sequence). V dropped 3 bases and J dropped 7; count of bases not matched to a gene: 4. This CDR3 has 14 amino acids. Flow cytometry served to check the purity of CD4+ and CD8+ cells, which were isolated by positive magnetic bead selection. This clonotype was obtained from an adult with rheumatoid arthritis. The rearrangement uses TRBV27 and TRBJ1-4; 8 bases map to TRBD1. The sample was CD8+ T cells sorted from blood. Here the CDR3 reads CASSFGGTGEKLFF. The CDR3 DNA reads as TGTGCCAGCAGTTTCGGCGGGACAGGTGAAAAACTGTTTTTT.